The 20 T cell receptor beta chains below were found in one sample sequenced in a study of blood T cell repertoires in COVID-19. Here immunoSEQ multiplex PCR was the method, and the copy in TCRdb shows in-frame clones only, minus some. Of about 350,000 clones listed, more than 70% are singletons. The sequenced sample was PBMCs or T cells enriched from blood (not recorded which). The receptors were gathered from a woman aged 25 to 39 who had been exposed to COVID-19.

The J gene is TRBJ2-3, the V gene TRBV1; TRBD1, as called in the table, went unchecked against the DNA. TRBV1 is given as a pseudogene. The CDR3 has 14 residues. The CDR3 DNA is TGCACCAGCGGGCGGGCAGGGGGCGTGGGTACGCAGTATTTT. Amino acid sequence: CTSGRAGGVGTQYF.

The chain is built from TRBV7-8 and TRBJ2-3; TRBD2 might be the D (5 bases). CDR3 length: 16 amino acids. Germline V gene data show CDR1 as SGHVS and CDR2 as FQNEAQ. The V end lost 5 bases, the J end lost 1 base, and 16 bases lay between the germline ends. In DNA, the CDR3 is TGTGCCAGCAGCCCACGGGGAGCGGAAGGCACAGATACGCAGTATTTT. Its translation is CASSPRGAEGTDTQYF.

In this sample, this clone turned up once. The CDR3 sequence is CASSERGDYNEQFF. The CDR3 DNA is TGTGCCAGCAGCGAGCGGGGGGATTACAATGAGCAGTTCTTC. The gene calls are TRBV9 and TRBJ2-1; 9 bases fit TRBD2. Germline V CDR1 and CDR2: SGDLS, YYNGEE. This CDR3 spans 14 amino acids. V lost 3 bases to trimming and J lost 4 bases; unmatched junction nucleotides: 2.

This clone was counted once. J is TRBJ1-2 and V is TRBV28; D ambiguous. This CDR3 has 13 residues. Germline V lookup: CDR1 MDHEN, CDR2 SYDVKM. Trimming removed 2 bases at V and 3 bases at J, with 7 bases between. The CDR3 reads CASSLPEDYGYTF. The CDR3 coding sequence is TGTGCCAGCAGTTTACCGGAGGACTATGGCTACACCTTC.

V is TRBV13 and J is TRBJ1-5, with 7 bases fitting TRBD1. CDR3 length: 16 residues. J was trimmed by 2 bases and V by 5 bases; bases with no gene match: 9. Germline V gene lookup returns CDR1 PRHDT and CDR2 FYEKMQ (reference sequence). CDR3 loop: CASSLITGDRNQPQHF. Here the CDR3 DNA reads TGTGCCAGCAGCCTAATTACAGGGGATCGCAATCAGCCCCAGCATTTT.

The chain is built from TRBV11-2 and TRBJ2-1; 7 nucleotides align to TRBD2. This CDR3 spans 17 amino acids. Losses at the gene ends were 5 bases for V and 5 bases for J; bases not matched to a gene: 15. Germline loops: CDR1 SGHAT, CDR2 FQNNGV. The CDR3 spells CASSPRTTSTSDNEQFF. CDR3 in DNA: TGTGCCAGCAGCCCCAGAACCACCTCTACTAGCGACAATGAGCAGTTCTTC.

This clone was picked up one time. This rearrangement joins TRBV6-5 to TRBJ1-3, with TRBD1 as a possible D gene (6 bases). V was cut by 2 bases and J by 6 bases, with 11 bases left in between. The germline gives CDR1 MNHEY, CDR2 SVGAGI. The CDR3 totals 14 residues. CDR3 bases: TGTGCCAGCAGTTACCGCACAGGGTTAAACACCATATATTTT. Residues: CASSYRTGLNTIYF.

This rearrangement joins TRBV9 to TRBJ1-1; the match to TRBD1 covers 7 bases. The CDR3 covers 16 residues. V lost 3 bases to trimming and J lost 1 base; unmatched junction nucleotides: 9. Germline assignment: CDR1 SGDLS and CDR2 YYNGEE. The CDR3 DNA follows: TGTGCCAGCAGCGCAGGGGCCGGGACAGCGAACACTGAAGCTTTCTTT. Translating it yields CASSAGAGTANTEAFF. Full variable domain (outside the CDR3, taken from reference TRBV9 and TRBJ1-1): DSGVTQTPKHLITATGQRVTLRCSPRSGDLSVYWYQQSLDQGLQFLIQYYNGEERAKGNILERFSAQQFPDLHSELNLSSLELGDSALYFCASSAGAGTANTEAFFGQGTRLTVV.

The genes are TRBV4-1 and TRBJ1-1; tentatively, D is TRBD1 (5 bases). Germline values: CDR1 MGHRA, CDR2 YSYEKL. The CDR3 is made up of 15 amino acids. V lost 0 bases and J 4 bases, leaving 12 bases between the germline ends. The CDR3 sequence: CASSQDPGGGTEAFF. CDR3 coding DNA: TGCGCCAGCAGCCAAGATCCGGGGGGAGGCACTGAAGCTTTCTTT.

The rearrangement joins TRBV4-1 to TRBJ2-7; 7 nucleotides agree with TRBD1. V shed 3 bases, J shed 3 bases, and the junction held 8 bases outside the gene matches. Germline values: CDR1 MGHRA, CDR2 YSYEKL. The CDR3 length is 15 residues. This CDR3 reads CASSHGTVTLYEQYF. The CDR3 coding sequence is TGCGCCAGCAGCCACGGGACAGTCACCCTCTACGAGCAGTACTTC.

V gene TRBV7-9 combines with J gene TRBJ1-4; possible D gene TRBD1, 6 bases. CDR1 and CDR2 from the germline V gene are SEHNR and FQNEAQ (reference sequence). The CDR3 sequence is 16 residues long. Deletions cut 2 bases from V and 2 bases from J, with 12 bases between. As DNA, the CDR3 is TGTGCCAGCAGCTTATTGGGGGCTGGGACTAATGAAAAACTGTTTTTT. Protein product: CASSLLGAGTNEKLFF.

As DNA, the CDR3 is TGTGCCAGCAGGGACTCACGGAACTCTGGAAACACCATATATTTT. It specifies CASRDSRNSGNTIYF. The rearrangement uses TRBV25-1 and TRBJ1-3, with D hard to call. There are 15 residues in the CDR3. V was pared by 6 bases and J by 0 bases, with 12 bases between. Germline V lookup: CDR1 MGHDK, CDR2 SYGVNS.

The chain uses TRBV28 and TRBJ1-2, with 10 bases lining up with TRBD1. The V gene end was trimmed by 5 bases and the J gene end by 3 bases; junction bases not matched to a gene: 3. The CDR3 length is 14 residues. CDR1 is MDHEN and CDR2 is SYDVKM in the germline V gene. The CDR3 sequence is CASSVDRGHYGYTF. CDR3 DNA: TGTGCCAGCAGTGTTGACAGGGGGCACTATGGCTACACCTTC.

The DNA for the CDR3 is TGTGCCAGCAGGGATCAGACAGATTGGTTTGGCTACACCTTC. Encoded protein: CASRDQTDWFGYTF. The rearrangement joins TRBV5-8 to TRBJ1-2; a weak D match, TRBD1 (5 bases). Trimming took off 5 bases at V and 7 bases at J, with 18 bases between the two ends. Germline loops: CDR1 SGHTS, CDR2 YDEGEE. The CDR3 covers 14 residues.

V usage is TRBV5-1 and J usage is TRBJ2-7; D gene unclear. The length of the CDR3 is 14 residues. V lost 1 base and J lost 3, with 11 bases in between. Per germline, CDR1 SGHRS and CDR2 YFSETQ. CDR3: CASSLRSGGYEQYF. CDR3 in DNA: TGCGCCAGCAGCTTGAGATCAGGTGGCTACGAGCAGTACTTC.

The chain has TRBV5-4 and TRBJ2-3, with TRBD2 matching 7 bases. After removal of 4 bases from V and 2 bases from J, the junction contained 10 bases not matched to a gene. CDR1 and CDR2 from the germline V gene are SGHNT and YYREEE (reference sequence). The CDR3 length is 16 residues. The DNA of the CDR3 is TGTGCCAGCAGCCTCGAGGAGGCGGGAGCCACAGATACGCAGTATTTT. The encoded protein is CASSLEEAGATDTQYF.

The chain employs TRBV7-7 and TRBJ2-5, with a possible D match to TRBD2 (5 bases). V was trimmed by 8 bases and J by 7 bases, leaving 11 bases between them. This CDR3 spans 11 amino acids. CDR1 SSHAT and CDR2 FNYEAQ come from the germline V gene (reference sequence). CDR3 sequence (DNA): TGTGCCAGCTCAGAGGCGGGGACCCAGTACTTC. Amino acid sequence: CASSEAGTQYF.

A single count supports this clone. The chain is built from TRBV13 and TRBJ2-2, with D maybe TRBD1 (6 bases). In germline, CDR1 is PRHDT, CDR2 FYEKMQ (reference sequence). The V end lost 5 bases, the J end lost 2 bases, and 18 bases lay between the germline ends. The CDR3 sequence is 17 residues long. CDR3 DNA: TGTGCCAGCAGCCATCATATTGACAGGTTCAACACCGGGGAGCTGTTTTTT. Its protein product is CASSHHIDRFNTGELFF.

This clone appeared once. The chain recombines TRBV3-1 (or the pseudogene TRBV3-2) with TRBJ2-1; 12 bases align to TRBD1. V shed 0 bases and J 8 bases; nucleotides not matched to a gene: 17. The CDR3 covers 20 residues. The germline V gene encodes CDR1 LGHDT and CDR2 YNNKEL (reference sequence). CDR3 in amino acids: CASSQDYGILGQGAVDEQFF. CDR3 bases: TGTGCCAGCAGCCAAGATTATGGGATTTTGGGACAGGGGGCTGTCGATGAGCAGTTCTTC.

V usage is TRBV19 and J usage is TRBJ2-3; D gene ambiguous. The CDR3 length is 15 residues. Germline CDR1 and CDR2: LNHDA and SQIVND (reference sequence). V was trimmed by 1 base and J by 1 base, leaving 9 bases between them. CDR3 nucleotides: TGTGCCAGTAGTATAGGAGGCGGCGGCACAGATACGCAGTATTTT. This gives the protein CASSIGGGGTDTQYF.